These 25 T cell receptor beta chains were sequenced from one sample in a study of shared clonotypes between healthy human individuals. CD45RO-negative cells were positively selected for CCR7, leaving out terminally differentiated effector memory CD45RA+ cells. Repertoires were generated with immunoSEQ multiplex PCR, while TCRdb's copy carries only in-frame clones and drops some. The sample holds about 800,000 clones; about 96% are singletons and the top ten take roughly 0.23%. The sample taken for sequencing was naive CD8+ T cells sorted from blood. The receptors originated from a man aged 25 to 40 in good health.

The J gene is TRBJ2-3, the V gene TRBV7-2, with 10 bases fitting TRBD1. With V trimmed by 1 base and J by 6 bases, 7 bases remained unmatched. CDR3 size: 16 residues. The germline CDR1 and CDR2 sequences are SGHTA and FQGNSA. This CDR3 is CASSLGDRGFFDTQYF. The CDR3 DNA reads TGTGCCAGCAGCTTAGGGGACAGGGGATTTTTCGATACGCAGTATTTT.

The V call is TRBV7-9, the J call TRBJ2-7, with 12 positions matching TRBD1. The trim removed 6 bases at V and 7 bases at J, leaving 13 bases unmatched. The CDR3 runs 16 residues. The germline CDR1 and CDR2 sequences are SEHNR and FQNEAQ (reference sequence). CDR3 sequence: CASSRHRDRGQEEQYF. The CDR3 nucleotides are TGTGCCAGCAGTCGACACCGGGACAGGGGGCAGGAAGAGCAGTACTTC.

This sequence joins TRBV7-6 and TRBJ2-5, with 7 positions matching TRBD2. Trimming cost V 4 bases and J 4 bases; bases outside gene matches: 18. Germline lookup yields CDR1 SGHVS and CDR2 FNYEAQ. CDR3 length equals 18 residues. Written as DNA, the CDR3 is TGTGCCAGCAGCTCGGGACTACGCCTTACACCGGAAGGAGAGACCCAGTACTTC. This encodes CASSSGLRLTPEGETQYF.

The chain combines TRBV19 with TRBJ2-1; D not certain. The V and J ends lost 5 bases and 0 bases respectively, with 5 bases between them. Germline CDR1 and CDR2: LNHDA and SQIVND (reference sequence). This CDR3 is 13 amino acids long. For the CDR3, the DNA is TGTGCCAGTAGTTGGAGCTCCTACAATGAGCAGTTCTTC. Its protein product is CASSWSSYNEQFF.

On this clone itself: Other DNA sequences within the sample encode an identical CDR3. The CDR3 is CASSLAGGPYEQYF. DNA of the CDR3: TGTGCCAGCAGCTTAGCGGGAGGCCCCTACGAGCAGTACTTC. The gene calls are TRBV7-9 and TRBJ2-7; weak D call: TRBD2 (6 bases). V was cut by 0 bases and J by 2 bases, with 8 bases left in between. This CDR3 comprises 14 residues. Germline values: CDR1 SEHNR, CDR2 FQNEAQ (reference sequence).

This clone was counted between two and nine times. The V and J genes are TRBV28 and TRBJ2-1; TRBD2 matches at 12 bases. Germline lookup yields CDR1 MDHEN and CDR2 SYDVKM. The length of the CDR3 is 16 residues. V gave up 3 bases and J gave up 8 bases; unmatched junction bases: 8. CDR3 protein: CASSLRGLAGVDEQFF. The CDR3 DNA follows: TGTGCCAGCAGTTTGAGGGGACTAGCGGGTGTGGATGAGCAGTTCTTC.

CDR3 coding DNA: TGTGCCAGCAGCGCCAGTGGCTCTGGGGCCAACGTCCTGACTTTC. Translated, it gives CASSASGSGANVLTF. The chain links TRBV9 to TRBJ2-6; no firm D call. CDR1 SGDLS and CDR2 YYNGEE come from the germline V gene. The length of the CDR3 is 15 residues. The germline V and J ends were trimmed by 3 bases and 0 bases, with 7 bases remaining between them.

The gene calls are TRBV6-1 and TRBJ2-5; perhaps D is TRBD1 or TRBD2 (6 bases each). The V and J ends lost 6 bases and 0 bases respectively, with 11 bases between them. Germline V CDR1 and CDR2: MNHNS, SASEGT. The CDR3 has 14 residues. This CDR3 is CASSGGGNQETQYF. CDR3 DNA sequence: TGTGCCAGCAGCGGAGGGGGGAACCAAGAGACCCAGTACTTC.

The J gene is TRBJ2-1, the V gene TRBV27; D is unclear. V dropped 7 bases and J dropped 3 bases, with 7 bases sitting between them. Germline V CDR1 and CDR2: MNHEY, SMNVEV (reference sequence). The CDR3 is 12 residues long. As DNA, the CDR3 is TGTGCCAGCACGGCTAGCTACAATGAGCAGTTCTTC. It specifies CASTASYNEQFF.

The chain carries TRBV4-1 and TRBJ2-1; 10 bases are a match to TRBD2. The germline V gene encodes CDR1 MGHRA and CDR2 YSYEKL. The V segment lost 5 bases and the J segment 7 bases; nucleotides outside the gene matches: 8. This CDR3 has 15 amino acids. The DNA of the CDR3 is TGCGCCAGCAGCTTGGGCCCTAGCGGGAGTAATGAGCAGTTCTTC. Translation: CASSLGPSGSNEQFF.

The chain links TRBV13 to TRBJ2-7, with D unresolved. This CDR3 has 13 residues. Germline values: CDR1 PRHDT, CDR2 FYEKMQ (reference sequence). V was trimmed by 4 bases and J by 1 base, leaving 8 bases between them. This CDR3 is CASSWSPSYEQYF. The CDR3 DNA reads TGTGCCAGCAGCTGGAGTCCTTCCTACGAGCAGTACTTC.

The V call is TRBV11-3, the J call TRBJ2-7, with D possibly TRBD2 on 6 matching bases. The germline CDR1 and CDR2 sequences are SGHNT and YENEEA. V was shortened by 1 base and J by 7 bases, with 11 bases between the two germline ends. This CDR3 has 13 residues. CDR3 DNA: TGTGCCAGCAGCTTAGGGGGTGCGGGGGAGCAGTACTTC. Translation gives CASSLGGAGEQYF.

The chain recombines TRBV27 with TRBJ2-1; maybe TRBD2 (6 bases). Germline CDR1 MNHEY, CDR2 SMNVEV (reference sequence). The CDR3 sequence is 15 residues long. The ends were cut back, 7 bases at V and 0 bases at J, with 13 bases in the middle. The CDR3, as DNA: TGTGCCAGCATGAACACCGGGAGCTCCTACAATGAGCAGTTCTTC. Amino acids: CASMNTGSSYNEQFF.

The rearrangement links TRBV5-1 to TRBJ2-7; 8 positions agree with TRBD2. Germline values: CDR1 SGHRS, CDR2 YFSETQ. The CDR3 is made up of 17 amino acids. V lost 0 bases to trimming and J lost 3 bases; unmatched junction nucleotides: 11. The CDR3 protein is CASSLAGGGPSYYEQYF. The CDR3 region has the DNA TGCGCCAGCAGCTTGGCCGGGGGGGGCCCCTCGTACTACGAGCAGTACTTC.

This chain uses TRBV19 with TRBJ1-5; D may be TRBD1 (5 bases). The CDR3 is 17 residues long. The V end lost 2 bases, the J end lost 2 bases, and 16 bases lay between the germline ends. Germline V CDR1 and CDR2: LNHDA, SQIVND (reference sequence). CDR3 nucleotides: TGTGCCAGTAGTATATTCTTCTCAGGGACGCGCAATCAGCCCCAGCATTTT. It is translated as CASSIFFSGTRNQPQHF. The full variable domain, completed using reference TRBV19 and TRBJ1-5, is DGGITQSPKYLFRKEGQNVTLSCEQNLNHDAMYWYRQDPGQGLRLIYYSQIVNDFQKGDIAEGYSVSREKKESFPLTVTSAQKNPTAFYLCASSIFFSGTRNQPQHFGDGTRLSIL.

V is TRBV23-1 and J is TRBJ2-3; 9 bases map to TRBD2. TRBV23-1 is identified as an open reading frame with a role that is uncertain. CDR3 size: 17 residues. V was clipped by 4 bases and J by 0 bases; unmatched bases: 8. CDR3 residues: CASSPTLAGSSTDTQYF. The CDR3 nucleotides are TGCGCCAGCAGTCCGACCCTAGCGGGATCTAGCACAGATACGCAGTATTTT.

V and J are TRBV4-1 and TRBJ2-1, with 7 positions matching TRBD2. V lost 1 base, J lost 7 bases, and 4 bases stayed unmatched. Germline V CDR1 and CDR2: MGHRA, YSYEKL. CDR3 length: 14 amino acids. CDR3 sequence (DNA): TGCGCCAGCAGCCAAGGATGGGGGGGTAATGAGCAGTTCTTC. The encoded protein is CASSQGWGGNEQFF.

The chain is built from TRBV28 and TRBJ2-7; D is uncertain. Trimming took off 3 bases at V and 3 bases at J, with 12 bases between the two ends. The CDR3 has 14 amino acids. CDR1 and CDR2 (germline): MDHEN, SYDVKM. The chain's CDR3 is CASSFPGDGYEQYF. The CDR3 nucleotides read TGTGCCAGCAGTTTCCCGGGCGACGGCTACGAGCAGTACTTC.

The chain recombines TRBV28 with TRBJ2-7; 12 bases are a match to TRBD1. V shed 3 bases, J shed 5 bases, and the junction held 5 bases outside the gene matches. Germline V gene data show CDR1 as MDHEN and CDR2 as SYDVKM. The CDR3 loop spans 15 amino acids. CDR3 in DNA: TGTGCCAGCAGTTTCGGGACAGGGGGCTGGGACGAGCAGTACTTC. Its protein is CASSFGTGGWDEQYF. The whole variable domain, remainder taken from reference TRBV28 and TRBJ2-7, is DVKVTQSSRYLVKRTGEKVFLECVQDMDHENMFWYRQDPGLGLRLIYFSYDVKMKEKGDIPEGYSVSREKKERFSLILESASTNQTSMYLCASSFGTGGWDEQYFGPGTRLTVT.

The V and J genes are TRBV7-9 and TRBJ2-5, with D possibly matching TRBD2 (7 bases). The CDR3 has 14 residues. With 6 bases removed from V and 4 bases from J, the gap between germline ends came to 15 bases. Looked up from germline, CDR1 is SEHNR and CDR2 is FQNEAQ (reference sequence). DNA of the CDR3: TGTGCCAGCAGTCCAAGGGGGGGTCCAGAGACCCAGTACTTC. Protein: CASSPRGGPETQYF.

This chain connects TRBV28 to TRBJ2-2, with D maybe TRBD1 (6 bases). Germline CDR1 and CDR2: MDHEN and SYDVKM. There are 15 residues in the CDR3. The V gene lost 6 bases and the J gene lost 9 bases, with 20 bases spanning the gap. For the CDR3, the DNA is TGTGCCAGCAGCCCCTCCGACAGGAGAACGTGGGAGCTGTTTTTT. Protein product: CASSPSDRRTWELFF.

V is TRBV7-6 and J is TRBJ2-3, with a possible D match to TRBD2 (5 bases). The CDR3 consists of 16 residues. The V and J ends lost 5 bases and 1 base respectively, with 16 bases between them. Germline CDR1 is SGHVS and CDR2 is FNYEAQ. The CDR3 protein is CASSPGPGKGTDTQYF. The DNA of the CDR3 is TGTGCCAGCAGCCCCGGTCCCGGGAAGGGCACAGATACGCAGTATTTT.

The chain employs TRBV4-3 and TRBJ1-3; D not certain. The V gene lost 0 bases and the J gene lost 1 base, with 16 bases spanning the gap. This CDR3 comprises 18 residues. Germline V gene data show CDR1 as LGHNA and CDR2 as YSLEER. The CDR3 DNA is TGCGCCAGCAGCCAAGAGATCGTCGGGGTGGGTTCTGGAAACACCATATATTTT. Translating gives CASSQEIVGVGSGNTIYF.

This clone has only one observation. DNA for the CDR3: TGTGCCAGCAGCCCCCCAGGGTTTCGGGAGCAGTACTTC. The encoded protein is CASSPPGFREQYF. This sequence joins TRBV5-4 and TRBJ2-7, with D maybe TRBD1 (5 bases). Trimming left V 4 bases short and J 7 bases short, with 15 bases between. This CDR3 is built from 13 residues. Per germline, CDR1 SGHNT and CDR2 YYREEE (reference sequence).

The chain joins TRBV29-1 to TRBJ2-1; 11 nucleotides agree with TRBD2. Germline CDR1 and CDR2: SQVTM and ANQGSEA. Trimming at V came to 8 bases and at J to 4 bases, leaving 16 bases not matched to a gene. The CDR3 has 17 residues. The CDR3 DNA reads as TGCAGCTTCCTGACTAGCGGGACCGAGGCCTCGTACAATGAGCAGTTCTTC. Protein sequence: CSFLTSGTEASYNEQFF.